This record covers a single T cell receptor (beta chain). What it recognizes is unknown. This entry comes from a study of OX40 agonist ivuxolimab in advanced cancers. General study findings and limits: Both blood CD4+ and CD8+ T cells showed clonal growth by week 6 at 0.1 to 3.0 mg/kg. More expanded clones were seen, on average, in CD8+ T cells than in CD4+.

With autoimmune disease history or systemic immunosuppression, patients were excluded. Sequencing was performed with immunoSEQ multiplex PCR; in TCRdb, only in-frame clones are kept and a portion is missing. The sample contains roughly 70,000 clones, about 85% of which appear only once. The CDR3 is 13 amino acids. The germline V and J ends were trimmed by 5 bases and 2 bases, with 8 bases remaining between them. The germline CDR1 and CDR2 sequences are SGHNT and YYREEE (reference sequence). The rearrangement links TRBV5-4 to TRBJ1-5, with D hard to call. The material was CD4+ or CD8+ T cells sorted from blood, obtained in a trial of the OX40 agonist ivuxolimab. This TCR was sampled from an adult with an advanced solid tumor such as melanoma, head and neck, liver or kidney cancer. CDR3 bases: TGTGCCAGCAGTTCGGCAGGCAATCAGCCCCAGCATTTT. This encodes CASSSAGNQPQHF.